A single sample is the source of the 18 T cell receptor beta chains below, sequenced in a study of early stage breast cancer tumors. TCRdb's table, derived via immunoSEQ multiplex PCR, lists solely in-frame clones and lacks some. The sample records tens of thousands of clones, roughly four fifths being singletons. Source material: blood. These receptors came from a person in their fifties or sixties with breast cancer.

This rearrangement joins TRBV9 to TRBJ2-1, with unresolved D. Germline V gene data show CDR1 as SGDLS and CDR2 as YYNGEE. This CDR3 is built from 15 residues. Trimming took off 0 bases at V and 2 bases at J, with 9 bases between the two ends. The CDR3 region is CASSVDFSPYNEQFF. As DNA, the CDR3 is TGTGCCAGCAGCGTAGACTTTAGCCCCTACAATGAGCAGTTCTTC.

This sequence joins TRBV15 and TRBJ2-3; TRBD2 is a possible D gene (5 bases). CDR3 length: 15 amino acids. Trimming took 0 bases from V and 6 from J, leaving 13 bases between them. Germline V gene lookup returns CDR1 LNHNV and CDR2 YYDKDF (reference sequence). CDR3: CATSRDSGVVDTQYF. The CDR3 DNA sequence: TGTGCCACCAGCAGAGATTCCGGGGTGGTGGATACGCAGTATTTT.

This clone is a singleton in its sample. CDR3 sequence (DNA): TGCGCCAGCAGCCAAGATATGGACAGGGTGTCCGAGCAGTACTTC. Translating it yields CASSQDMDRVSEQYF. This chain joins TRBV4-3 and TRBJ2-7, with 8 bases aligning to TRBD1. V was pared by 0 bases and J by 6 bases, with 7 bases of the junction left unmatched. The CDR3 runs 15 residues. CDR1 is LGHNA and CDR2 is YSLEER in the germline V gene.

This clone was counted only a few times. J is TRBJ1-2 and V is TRBV19, with D possibly being TRBD1 (5 bases). The CDR3 is 15 amino acids. V was cut by 4 bases and J by 3 bases, with 15 bases left in between. Germline V lookup: CDR1 LNHDA, CDR2 SQIVND (reference sequence). CDR3 sequence reads: CASSTGDASDYGYTF. The CDR3 bases are TGTGCCAGTAGTACCGGGGACGCTTCGGACTATGGCTACACCTTC.

About this clone itself: Different DNA sequences within this sample yield the same CDR3. This rearrangement joins TRBV5-1 to TRBJ2-5, with TRBD2 identical over 7 bases. Germline lookup yields CDR1 SGHRS and CDR2 YFSETQ. J lost 1 base, V lost 0 bases, and 0 bases had no gene match. This CDR3 has 14 residues. For the CDR3, the DNA is TGCGCCAGCAGCTTGGCGGGGGGCCAAGAGACCCAGTACTTC. Translation gives CASSLAGGQETQYF. The full variable domain, with the rest looked up from reference TRBV5-1 and TRBJ2-5, is KAGVTQTPRYLIKTRGQQVTLSCSPISGHRSVSWYQQTPGQGLQFLFEYFSETQRNKGNFPGRFSGRQFSNSRSEMNVSTLELGDSALYLCASSLAGGQETQYFGPGTRLLVL.

This clone was detected only a few times. The gene calls are TRBV6-6 and TRBJ1-1; D remains unclear. Trimming took 5 bases from V and 5 from J, leaving 12 bases between them. CDR3 length: 13 residues. Germline lookup yields CDR1 MNHNY and CDR2 SVGAGI (reference sequence). The CDR3 spells CASSPPSLTEAFF. The CDR3 coding sequence is TGTGCCAGCAGTCCTCCTTCTCTAACTGAAGCTTTCTTT.

In DNA form, the CDR3 reads TGTGCCTGGAGTGGGGGCAGGCAAAATGAGCAGTTCTTC. This codes for CAWSGGRQNEQFF. The chain links TRBV30 to TRBJ2-1, with D possibly TRBD1 on 5 matching bases. V lost 1 base and J lost 7, with 11 bases in between. CDR3 length: 13 residues. In germline, CDR1 is GTSNPN, CDR2 SVGIG (reference sequence).

The chain has TRBV5-1 and TRBJ1-2, with D possibly TRBD1 on 5 matching bases. This CDR3 has 13 amino acids. V was shortened by 4 bases and J by 1 base, with 8 bases between the two germline ends. CDR1 and CDR2 from the germline V gene are SGHRS and YFSETQ. CDR3 sequence (DNA): TGCGCCAGCAGCGCACAGGATAACTATGGCTACACCTTC. It translates to CASSAQDNYGYTF.

This chain connects TRBV6-5 to TRBJ1-1; no clear D gene. Germline V gene sequence: CDR1 MNHEY, CDR2 SVGAGI. The V and J ends lost 6 bases and 6 bases respectively, with 17 bases between them. This CDR3 contains 14 residues. The CDR3 protein is CASSLKRAYSEAFF. CDR3 nucleotides: TGTGCCAGCAGCCTCAAACGGGCTTATTCTGAAGCTTTCTTT.

V and J are TRBV5-1 and TRBJ1-2, with D possibly TRBD1 on 5 matching bases. Deletions cut 5 bases from V and 5 bases from J, with 22 bases between. From germline, CDR1 is SGHRS and CDR2 YFSETQ. This CDR3 contains 16 residues. In nucleotides, the CDR3 is TGCGCCAGCAGGAAGAGAGGGGAAAATCGCGGGTATGGCTACACCTTC. Protein sequence: CASRKRGENRGYGYTF.

The CDR3 region has the DNA TGTGCCACCGGAGTTAGCCGTCACTCTGGAAACACCATATATTTT. Translated: CATGVSRHSGNTIYF. The rearrangement links TRBV21-1 to TRBJ1-3. TRBV21-1 is marked as a pseudogene. The CDR3 runs 15 residues.

The chain employs TRBV7-2 and TRBJ2-2; D is unresolved. The CDR3 extends over 14 amino acids. V shed 1 base and J shed 8 bases, with 11 bases lying between them. CDR1 is SGHTA and CDR2 is FQGNSA in the germline V gene. Written as DNA, the CDR3 is TGTGCCAGCAGCTTAGGGACCCAGCGAGGGGAGCTGTTTTTT. Translation: CASSLGTQRGELFF.

The chain couples TRBV4-3 to TRBJ2-6; D is undetermined. The germline V gene has CDR1 LGHNA and CDR2 YSLEER. Deletions cut 0 bases from V and 0 bases from J, with 9 bases between. This CDR3 has 17 amino acids. The CDR3 DNA reads TGCGCCAGCAGCCAAGATGAGTTTAACTCTGGGGCCAACGTCCTGACTTTC. Translating it yields CASSQDEFNSGANVLTF.

The chain is built from TRBV5-1 and TRBJ2-7; 7 nucleotides agree with TRBD1. V shed 4 bases, J shed 3 bases, and the junction held 7 bases outside the gene matches. This CDR3 is built from 14 residues. Germline loops: CDR1 SGHRS, CDR2 YFSETQ. The CDR3 DNA sequence: TGCGCCAGCAGCGGGCAGGGGGTCGACTACGAGCAGTACTTC. It translates to CASSGQGVDYEQYF.

This chain uses TRBV5-1 with TRBJ1-2, with no clear D. The germline gives CDR1 SGHRS, CDR2 YFSETQ. Trimming cost V 2 bases and J 5 bases, with 10 bases left between them. This CDR3 region has 13 residues. CDR3 sequence reads: CASSLTDTYGYTF. The CDR3 bases are TGCGCCAGCAGCTTAACAGATACATATGGCTACACCTTC.

This clone has only a few counts. The V and J genes are TRBV7-9 and TRBJ2-7; D gene uncertain. Germline V gene sequence: CDR1 SEHNR, CDR2 FQNEAQ (reference sequence). This CDR3 spans 12 amino acids. Trimming pared 6 bases from V and 5 bases from J, leaving 11 bases between. CDR3 amino acids: CASSQVTNEQYF. CDR3 sequence (DNA): TGTGCCAGCAGTCAAGTGACGAACGAGCAGTACTTC.

This chain joins TRBV10-3 and TRBJ2-5; tentatively, D is TRBD1 or TRBD2 (5 bases each). CDR1 is ENHRY and CDR2 is SYGVKD in the germline V gene. There are 14 residues in the CDR3. The V and J ends lost 9 bases and 5 bases respectively, with 19 bases between them. The CDR3 sequence is CAITPGPRGETQYF. In DNA, the CDR3 is TGTGCCATTACTCCGGGGCCCAGAGGGGAGACCCAGTACTTC.

This clone was detected a few times. The rearrangement joins TRBV29-1 to TRBJ2-7; the D is unclear. The CDR3 is made up of 12 amino acids. The germline gives CDR1 SQVTM, CDR2 ANQGSEA. The germline V and J ends were trimmed by 6 bases and 0 bases, with 9 bases remaining between them. This CDR3 reads CSVVTRSYEQYF. CDR3 in DNA: TGCAGCGTCGTGACACGCTCCTACGAGCAGTACTTC.